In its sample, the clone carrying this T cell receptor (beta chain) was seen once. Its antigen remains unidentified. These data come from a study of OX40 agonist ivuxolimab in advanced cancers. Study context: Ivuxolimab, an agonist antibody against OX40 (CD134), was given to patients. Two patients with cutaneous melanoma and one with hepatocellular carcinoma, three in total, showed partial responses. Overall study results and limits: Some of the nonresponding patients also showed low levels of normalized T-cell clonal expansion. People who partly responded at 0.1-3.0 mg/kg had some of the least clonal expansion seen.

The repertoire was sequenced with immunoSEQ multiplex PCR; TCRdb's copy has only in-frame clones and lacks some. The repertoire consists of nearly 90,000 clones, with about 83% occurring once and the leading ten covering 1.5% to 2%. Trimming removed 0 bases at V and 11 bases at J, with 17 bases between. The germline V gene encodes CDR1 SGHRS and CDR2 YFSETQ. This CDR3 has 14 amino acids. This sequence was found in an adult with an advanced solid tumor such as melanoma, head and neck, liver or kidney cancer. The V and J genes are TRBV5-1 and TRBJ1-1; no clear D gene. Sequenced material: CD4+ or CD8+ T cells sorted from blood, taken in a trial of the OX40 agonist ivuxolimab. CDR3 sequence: CASSLDSLSARAFF. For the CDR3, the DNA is TGCGCCAGCAGCTTGGACAGCCTCTCCGCGCGGGCTTTCTTT.